The TCR beta chain under discussion was sequenced for a study of T cells in Graves' hyperthyroidism and ophthalmopathy. Germline CDR1 SEHNR, CDR2 FQNEAQ (reference sequence). V was shortened by 0 bases and J by 5 bases, with 7 bases between the two germline ends. This CDR3 contains 13 residues. General observations from the study: Blood samples included most of the expanded thyroid clonotypes exceeding 0.001.

Amplified TCR beta CDR3 regions came from RNA transcripts. The HTBI primer set drove a first-round RT-PCR of the TCR CDR3. MiXCR was run by TCRdb on the multiplex PCR reads, yielding one entry per CDR3 protein. The sample lists 500,000 to 650,000 distinct CDR3 sequences, roughly 15% occurring once. This clonotype was counted many times. What it recognizes is unknown. This sequence originates from a woman between 50 and 59 years old with Graves' ophthalmopathy. This sequence joins TRBV7-9 and TRBJ1-1; D gene ambiguous. The material sequenced was blood. The CDR3 protein is CASSLAVQTEAFF. DNA for the CDR3: TGTGCCAGCAGCTTAGCGGTACAGACTGAAGCTTTCTTT.